This T cell receptor beta chain was retrieved from a study of metastatic and nonmetastatic thyroid tumors. Study context: Malignant and benign thyroid patients had repertoires compared in peripheral blood and tumor or nodule tissue.

The V segment lost 0 bases and the J segment 0 bases; nucleotides outside the gene matches: 13. The CDR3 sequence is 20 residues long. CDR1 is SGDLS, CDR2 YYNGEE, per germline. Original methodology: A classifier for distant metastasis in papillary thyroid cancer was constructed using CDR3 differences observed across clinicopathological groups. TCRdb re-clonotyped the PCR reads via MiXCR. Here the V and J calls rest on TCRdb's processing, not on the authors' analysis. The table lists around 34,000 clones, less than 20% of them singletons. Study-wide results and limits: Significantly higher TCR beta diversity was reportedly seen in malignant thyroid tumors than benign nodules, in blood and tumor.

Each patient came to thyroid surgery without any prior treatment (of any kind). This clone showed up many times. Its antigen is undetermined. The clonotype comes from a female donor with papillary thyroid cancer or a benign thyroid nodule (not recorded which). Some clones in this sample may be carry-over from other donors' samples. This chain joins TRBV9 and TRBJ1-3, with TRBD1 identical over 9 bases. Source material: blood. The CDR3 DNA sequence: TGTGCCAGCAGCGTAGCTACGGGGACAGGGAGGTTTAGCTCTGGAAACACCATATATTTT. This sequence encodes CASSVATGTGRFSSGNTIYF.